The 16 T cell receptor beta chains presented below share a single source sample, sequenced in a study of prognosis after radiotherapy for stage I lung cancer. Two-round multiplex PCR, the amplification method, yielded TCR beta CDR3 from genomic DNA. Round-one PCR had primers specific to each TRBV and TRBJ gene. MiXCR, applied by TCRdb to the multiplex PCR reads, yields one record per CDR3 protein. Among about 13,000 distinct CDR3 sequences listed, 31% were seen once. Specimen: PBMCs, collected before or after stereotactic body radiation therapy (not recorded which). The receptors here all came from a donor aged 50 or older with non-small cell lung cancer.

CDR3 region: CATSQHASSGNTIYF. The CDR3 coding sequence is TGTGCCACCAGCCAACACGCAAGCTCTGGAAACACCATATATTTT. V is TRBV15 and J is TRBJ1-3; D remains ambiguous. The V and J ends lost 5 bases and 0 bases respectively, with 11 bases between them. This CDR3 is built from 15 residues. Germline V gene lookup returns CDR1 LNHNV and CDR2 YYDKDF (reference sequence).

The chain joins TRBV6-1 to TRBJ2-2; D is undetermined. The CDR3 length is 16 residues. V dropped 6 bases and J dropped 4 bases, with 18 bases sitting between them. The germline gives CDR1 MNHNS, CDR2 SASEGT. CDR3 amino acids: CASSSGSWLGTGELFF. In DNA form, the CDR3 reads TGTGCCAGCAGCTCTGGGTCATGGTTGGGCACCGGGGAGCTGTTTTTT.

By frequency in the sample, this clonotype is medium-sized (0.01 to 0.1%). The chain joins TRBV28 to TRBJ2-7; 9 nucleotides match TRBD2. The CDR3 length is 15 residues. Germline V gene lookup returns CDR1 MDHEN and CDR2 SYDVKM. Unmatched junction bases numbered 7, after V lost 5 bases and J lost 2 bases. The CDR3 is CASSLAAGGTYEQYF. The DNA of the CDR3 is TGTGCCAGCAGTCTGGCAGCGGGAGGAACCTACGAGCAGTACTTC.

CDR3 region: CSARTYSPYGYTF. The CDR3 coding sequence is TGCAGTGCTAGAACATACAGTCCCTATGGCTACACCTTC. The genes are TRBV20-1 and TRBJ1-2; no firm D call. Germline CDR1 reads DFQATT; CDR2 reads SNEGSKA (reference sequence). V lost 2 bases, J lost 4 bases, and 11 bases lay in between. The CDR3 length is 13 residues.

This clonotype was observed at least ten times. The chain employs TRBV15 and TRBJ2-1; TRBD2 aligns across 7 bases. J gave up 4 bases and V 0 bases, and 9 bases lay outside the gene matches. The CDR3 spans 17 residues. The V gene's germline CDR1 is LNHNV and CDR2 YYDKDF (reference sequence). CDR3 loop: CATSRDAGETRYNEQFF. CDR3 nucleotide sequence: TGTGCCACCAGCAGAGATGCGGGGGAAACGAGGTACAATGAGCAGTTCTTC.

This clonotype has at least ten counts. The V call is TRBV5-6, the J call TRBJ1-2, with 7 bases that match TRBD1. Germline V gene data show CDR1 as SGHDT and CDR2 as YYEEEE. J lost 5 bases, V lost 4 bases, and 11 bases had no gene match. CDR3 size: 15 residues. The CDR3 DNA sequence: TGTGCCAGCAGCCTGGGTGGACAGGTGGGATATGGCTACACCTTC. It specifies CASSLGGQVGYGYTF.

This clonotype came up a few times. A read error is possible here, since a much larger clone lies one base away. This chain links TRBV29-1 with TRBJ2-5; D not certain. CDR1 is SQVTM, CDR2 ANQGSEA, per germline. The CDR3 covers 13 residues. CDR3: CSVAALGGETRYF. CDR3 DNA: TGCAGCGTTGCCGCTCTGGGCGGAGAGACCCGGTACTTC.

Ten or more counts support this clonotype. The chain uses TRBV5-1 and TRBJ2-5; the D gene is possibly TRBD1 (5 bases). The CDR3 runs to 13 residues. Between the trimmed V and J ends, which lost 0 bases and 2 bases, there was a span of 5 bases. Germline CDR1 and CDR2: SGHRS and YFSETQ. CDR3 sequence reads: CASSLGQQETQYF. The CDR3, as DNA: TGCGCCAGCAGCTTGGGACAGCAAGAGACCCAGTACTTC.

This clonotype appeared many times. The rearrangement joins TRBV28 to TRBJ1-5; D call uncertain. Per germline, CDR1 MDHEN and CDR2 SYDVKM. Trimming left V 3 bases short and J 7 bases short, with 10 bases between. This CDR3 comprises 13 residues. The CDR3 DNA follows: TGTGCCAGCAGTTTGTCTCCGGGCCAGCCCCAGCATTTT. Translated: CASSLSPGQPQHF.

This clonotype occurred many times. The V gene is TRBV6-1, the J gene TRBJ2-7; 8 bases match TRBD2. The CDR3 is 14 amino acids. The junction had 10 bases not matched to a gene; V was cut back by 5 bases and J by 7 bases. CDR1 and CDR2 from the germline V gene are MNHNS and SASEGT. The CDR3 here is CASSRGGTALEQYF. CDR3 nucleotide sequence: TGTGCCAGCAGTCGCGGGGGGACCGCGTTGGAGCAGTACTTC.

The gene calls are TRBV5-6 and TRBJ2-1, with 12 bases identical to TRBD2. V shed 4 bases, J shed 12 bases, and the junction held 11 bases outside the gene matches. The CDR3 consists of 15 residues. Germline loops: CDR1 SGHDT, CDR2 YYEEEE. This chain's CDR3 is CASSHGLAGYTGQFF. In nucleotides, the CDR3 is TGTGCCAGCAGCCATGGACTAGCGGGGTATACAGGGCAGTTCTTC.

The table lists this clonotype with many counts. The V call is TRBV5-5, the J call TRBJ1-5; D remains ambiguous. Trimming pared 0 bases from V and 5 bases from J, leaving 6 bases between. The CDR3 is 13 amino acids. Germline V gene sequence: CDR1 SGHKS, CDR2 YYEKEE (reference sequence). CDR3 region: CASSLAVDQPQHF. The CDR3, as DNA: TGTGCCAGCAGCTTGGCCGTCGATCAGCCCCAGCATTTT.

The sample holds a few counts of this clonotype. With a much larger clone just one base away, this may be a read error. The chain joins TRBV11-2 to TRBJ2-7; 10 bases are a match to TRBD1. The germline V gene has CDR1 SGHAT and CDR2 FQNNGV. The CDR3 extends over 13 amino acids. V was pared by 7 bases and J by 6 bases, with 6 bases of the junction left unmatched. For the CDR3, the DNA is TGTGCCAGCACCCGCCGGGACAGGGGCGAGCAGTACTTC. As protein: CASTRRDRGEQYF.

Points on this clonotype: This may be a read error: a much more frequent sequence differs by one nucleotide. The rearrangement links TRBV7-9 to TRBJ1-4; D uncertain. The CDR3 consists of 15 residues. Looked up from germline, CDR1 is SEHNR and CDR2 is FQNEAQ (reference sequence). In DNA, the CDR3 is TGTGCCAGCAGCTTAAGAACGGAACTAAATGAAGAACTGTTTTTT. Residues: CASSLRTELNEELFF.

Points on this clonotype: This likely stems from a read error, as it lies one base from a far larger clone. This sequence joins TRBV6-4 and TRBJ1-2; the match to TRBD1 covers 10 bases. Germline-derived CDR1 and CDR2 are MRHNA and SNTAGT. The length of the CDR3 is 15 residues. CDR3: CASISTGGGSYGNTF. CDR3 nucleotides: TGTGCCAGCATTTCGACAGGGGGCGGAAGCTATGGCAACACCTTC.

The sample holds many counts of this clonotype. V gene TRBV5-1 combines with J gene TRBJ2-5; possible D gene TRBD2, 6 bases. The germline gives CDR1 SGHRS, CDR2 YFSETQ. The V and J ends lost 3 bases and 7 bases respectively, with 10 bases between them. This CDR3 has 12 residues. The CDR3 region is CASSSVGGTQYF. Here the CDR3 DNA reads TGCGCCAGCAGCTCCGTGGGGGGGACCCAGTACTTC. Using reference TRBV5-1 and TRBJ2-5 for the parts outside the CDR3, the full variable domain is KAGVTQTPRYLIKTRGQQVTLSCSPISGHRSVSWYQQTPGQGLQFLFEYFSETQRNKGNFPGRFSGRQFSNSRSEMNVSTLELGDSALYLCASSSVGGTQYFGPGTRLLVL.